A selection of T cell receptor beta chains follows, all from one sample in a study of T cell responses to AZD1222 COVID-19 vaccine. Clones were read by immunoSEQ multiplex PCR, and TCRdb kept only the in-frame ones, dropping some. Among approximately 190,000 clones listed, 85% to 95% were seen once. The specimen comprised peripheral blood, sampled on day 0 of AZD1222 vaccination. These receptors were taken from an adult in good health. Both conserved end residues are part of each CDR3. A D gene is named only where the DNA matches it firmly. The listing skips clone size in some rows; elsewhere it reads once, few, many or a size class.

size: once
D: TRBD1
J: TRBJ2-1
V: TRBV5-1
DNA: TGCGCCAGCAGAACAGGACAGGGCGATGAGCAGTTCTTC
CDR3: CASRTGQGDEQFF

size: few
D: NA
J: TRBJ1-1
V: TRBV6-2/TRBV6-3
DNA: TGTGCCAGCAGTCTACAGGGTACGAGTGAAGCTTTCTTT
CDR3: CASSLQGTSEAFF

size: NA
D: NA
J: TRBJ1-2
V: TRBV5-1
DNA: TGCGCCAGCAGCTCTCCGGGAGGGAGGGCATATGGCTACACCTTC
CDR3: CASSSPGGRAYGYTF

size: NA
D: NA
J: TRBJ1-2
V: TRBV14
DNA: TGTGCCAGCAGCCCCCGACAGTACTATGGCTACACCTTC
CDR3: CASSPRQYYGYTF

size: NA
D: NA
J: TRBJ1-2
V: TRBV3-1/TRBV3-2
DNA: TGTGCCAGCAGCCAAGATCCACGGATCTATGGCTACACCTTC
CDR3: CASSQDPRIYGYTF

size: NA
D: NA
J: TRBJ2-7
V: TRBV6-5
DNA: TGTGCCAGCAGTCCAGGCCACAGCTCCTACGAGCAGTACTTC
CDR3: CASSPGHSSYEQYF

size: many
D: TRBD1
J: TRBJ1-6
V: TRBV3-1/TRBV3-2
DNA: TGTGCCAGCAGCCCCACAGGGGCCCTTAATTCACCCCTCCACTTT
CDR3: CASSPTGALNSPLHF

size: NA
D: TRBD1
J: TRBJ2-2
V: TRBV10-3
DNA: TGTGCCATCACTATGGACAGGGTTCCGCCGAACACCGGGGAGCTGTTTTTT
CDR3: CAITMDRVPPNTGELFF

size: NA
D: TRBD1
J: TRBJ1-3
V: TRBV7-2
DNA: TGTGCCAGCAGCTTCGCAGGGGGCTCTGGAAACACCATATATTTT
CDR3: CASSFAGGSGNTIYF

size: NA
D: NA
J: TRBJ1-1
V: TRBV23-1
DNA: TGCGCCAGCAGACTTCAAACAGACCTGAACACTGAAGCTTTCTTT
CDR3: CASRLQTDLNTEAFF

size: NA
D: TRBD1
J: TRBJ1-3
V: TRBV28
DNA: TGTGCCAGCAGTTCCGGACAGGGGGTAAACACCATATATTTT
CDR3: CASSSGQGVNTIYF

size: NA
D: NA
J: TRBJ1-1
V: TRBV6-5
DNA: TGTGCCAGCCATTTTCAGGGCGGCACTGAAGCTTTCTTT
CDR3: CASHFQGGTEAFF

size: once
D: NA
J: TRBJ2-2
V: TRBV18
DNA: TGTGCCAGCTCACCGGGGACCGAGACCGGGGAGCTGTTTTTT
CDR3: CASSPGTETGELFF

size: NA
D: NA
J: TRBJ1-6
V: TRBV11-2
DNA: TGTGCCAGCAGCTTAGACCAGGGGTCACCCCTCCACTTT
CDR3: CASSLDQGSPLHF

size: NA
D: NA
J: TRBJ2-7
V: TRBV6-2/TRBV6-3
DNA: TGTGCCAGCAGTTACTCGACGGCGGCGGGGGCCAACCTCTACGAGCAGTACTTC
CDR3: CASSYSTAAGANLYEQYF

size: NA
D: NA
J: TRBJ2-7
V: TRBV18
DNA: TGTGCCAGCTCACACGGGGACGGAGAGTTTTCCGAGCAGTACTTC
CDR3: CASSHGDGEFSEQYF

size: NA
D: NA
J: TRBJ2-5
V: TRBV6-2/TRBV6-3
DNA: TGTGCCAGCAGTTACTGGCAGCAAGAGACCCAGTACTTC
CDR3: CASSYWQQETQYF

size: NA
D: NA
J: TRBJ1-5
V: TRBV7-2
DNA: TGTGCCAGCAGCTTAGGGTGGGGAAATCAGCCCCAGCATTTT
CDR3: CASSLGWGNQPQHF

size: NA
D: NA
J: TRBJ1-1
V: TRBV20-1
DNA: TGCAGTGCTAGGGACCACCCTGAAGCTTTCTTT
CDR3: CSARDHPEAFF

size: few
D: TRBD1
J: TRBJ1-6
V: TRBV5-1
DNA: TGCGCCAGCAGCTTCGGACAGGGGTCAAATTCACCCCTCCACTTT
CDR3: CASSFGQGSNSPLHF

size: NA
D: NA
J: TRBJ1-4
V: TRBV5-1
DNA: TGCGCCAGCAGCTTGGCCGGCGAAAAACTGTTTTTT
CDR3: CASSLAGEKLFF

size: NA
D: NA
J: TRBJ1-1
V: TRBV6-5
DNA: TGTGCCAGCAGTTACTCGGGGTCGGGCACTGAAGCTTTCTTT
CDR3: CASSYSGSGTEAFF

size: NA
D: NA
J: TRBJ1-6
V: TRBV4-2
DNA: TGTGCCAGCAGCCAAGAGAGCCTCAATTCACCCCTCCACTTT
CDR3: CASSQESLNSPLHF

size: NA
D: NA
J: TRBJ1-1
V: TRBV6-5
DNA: TGTGCCAGCAGTTACCAACGCACTATGAACACTGAAGCTTTCTTT
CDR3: CASSYQRTMNTEAFF

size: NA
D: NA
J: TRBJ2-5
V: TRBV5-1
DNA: TGCGCCAGCAGCCTAGTGGGGAGGGAGACCCAGTACTTC
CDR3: CASSLVGRETQYF

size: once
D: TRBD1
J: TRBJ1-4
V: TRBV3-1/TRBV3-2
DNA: TGTGCCAGCAGCCAAGAACAGGGGGGTTTGGGGGAAAAACTGTTTTTT
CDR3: CASSQEQGGLGEKLFF

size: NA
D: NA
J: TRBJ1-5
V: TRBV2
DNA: TGTGCCAGCAGTGAAGTGTCTGGGAATCAGCCCCAGCATTTT
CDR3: CASSEVSGNQPQHF

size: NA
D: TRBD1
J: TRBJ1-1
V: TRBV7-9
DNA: TGTGCCAGCAGCTTAGGTCAGACAGGGGCCACTGAAGCTTTCTTT
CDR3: CASSLGQTGATEAFF

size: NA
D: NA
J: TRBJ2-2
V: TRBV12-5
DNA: TGTGCTAGTGGTTTGGTCCGAACAGGCACCGGGGAGCTGTTTTTT
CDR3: CASGLVRTGTGELFF

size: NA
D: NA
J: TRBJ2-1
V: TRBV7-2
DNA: TGTGCCAGTTCCTACAATGAGCAGTTCTTC
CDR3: CASSYNEQFF

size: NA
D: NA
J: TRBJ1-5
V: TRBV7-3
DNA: TGTGCCAGCAGCAAGCTGACACAAAGCAATCAGCCCCAGCATTTT
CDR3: CASSKLTQSNQPQHF

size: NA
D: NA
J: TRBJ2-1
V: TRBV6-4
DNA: TGTGCCAGCGCCCGGGGGGCTCCGGGTGAGCAGTTCTTC
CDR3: CASARGAPGEQFF

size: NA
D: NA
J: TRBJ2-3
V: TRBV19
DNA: TGTGCCAGTAGTATTCGTAGGGCGCACCCGCAGTATTTT
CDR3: CASSIRRAHPQYF

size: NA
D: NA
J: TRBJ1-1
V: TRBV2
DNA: TGTGCCAGCAGTGATGAGCTCAGCCCTAGCGCTTTCTTT
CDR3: CASSDELSPSAFF

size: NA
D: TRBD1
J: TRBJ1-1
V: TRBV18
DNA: TGTGCCAGCTCCCCTGGACAGGGGTCGATGAACACTGAAGCTTTCTTT
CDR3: CASSPGQGSMNTEAFF

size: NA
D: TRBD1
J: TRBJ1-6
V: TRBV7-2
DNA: TGTGCCAGCAGCTCCCCCCCCGGGACAGGTTATAATTCACCCCTCCACTTT
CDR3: CASSSPPGTGYNSPLHF

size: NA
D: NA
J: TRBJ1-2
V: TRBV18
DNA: TGTGCCAGCTCACCCGGTGTAGGGCCCGGGGATGGCTACACCTTC
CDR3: CASSPGVGPGDGYTF

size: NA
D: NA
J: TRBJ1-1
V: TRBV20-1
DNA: TGCAGTGCTAGAAAAAATCATGAAGCTTTCTTT
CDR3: CSARKNHEAFF

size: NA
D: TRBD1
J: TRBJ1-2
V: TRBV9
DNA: TGTGCCAGCAGCTCAGGGGGCGCGGGCTACACCTTC
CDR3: CASSSGGAGYTF

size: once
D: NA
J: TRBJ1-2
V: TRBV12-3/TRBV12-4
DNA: TGTGCCAGCAGGTCCGACAATAACTATGGCTACACCTTC
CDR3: CASRSDNNYGYTF

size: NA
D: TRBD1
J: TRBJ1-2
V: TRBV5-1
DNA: TGCGCCAGCAGAGAGGGGGCCAGGCCTCATGGCTACACCTTC
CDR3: CASREGARPHGYTF

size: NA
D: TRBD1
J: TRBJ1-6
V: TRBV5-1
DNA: TGCGCCAGCAGCTTATCAGGGGGTAGAGGTTCACCCCTCCACTTT
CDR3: CASSLSGGRGSPLHF

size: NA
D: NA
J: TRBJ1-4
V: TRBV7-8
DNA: TGTGCCAGCAGCCTCACGGGCGAGAATGAAAAACTGTTTTTT
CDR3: CASSLTGENEKLFF

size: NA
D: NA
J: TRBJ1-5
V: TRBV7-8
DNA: TGTGCCAGCAGCTTAATGGGTCGGCAGATACACAATCAGCCCCAGCATTTT
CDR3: CASSLMGRQIHNQPQHF

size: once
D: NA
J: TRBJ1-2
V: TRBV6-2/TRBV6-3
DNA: TGTGCCAGCAGTTACGGAGCTAACTATGGCTACACCTTC
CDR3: CASSYGANYGYTF